This is a list of T cell receptor beta chains from one sample in a study of shared clonotypes between healthy human individuals. The method was immunoSEQ multiplex PCR; TCRdb's version includes in-frame clones alone and lacks a portion of them. The table records about 520,000 clones, about 96% of them present only once. Sequencing input: naive CD4+ T cells sorted from blood. These receptor sequences come from a woman aged 30 to 39 in good health. The CDR3 runs from the conserved cysteine through the conserved F or W. D genes are given only for firm matches. Only some rows state a clone size, as once, few, many or a class for expanded clones.

size	D	V	J	length	DNA	CDR3
few	-	TRBV4-1	TRBJ1-1	16	TGCGCCAGCAGCCAAGACCCGAGGGGGTGGAACACTGAAGCTTTCTTT	CASSQDPRGWNTEAFF
-	-	TRBV2	TRBJ2-3	15	TGTGCCAGCAGTGAAGCGCTTCGGGCATCGGGTTGGCAGTATTTT	CASSEALRASGWQYF
-	-	TRBV7-8	TRBJ1-2	13	TGTGCCAGCAGCTTATCCCCCTCTATCGCGAGGACCTTC	CASSLSPSIARTF
-	-	TRBV4-1	TRBJ1-5	18	TGCGCCAGCAGCCCACAACCGGGACCGACCCTTGGCAATCAGCCCCAGCATTTT	CASSPQPGPTLGNQPQHF
-	-	TRBV14	TRBJ2-1	13	TGTGCCAGCAGCGAACCACCGATCAATGAGCAGTTCTTC	CASSEPPINEQFF
-	-	TRBV7-9	TRBJ2-1	15	TGTGCCAGCAGCTTATACGGGGGTACCTACAATGAGCAGTTCTTC	CASSLYGGTYNEQFF
once	TRBD2	TRBV5-1	TRBJ2-5	16	TGCGCCAGCAGCTTGGCCGGAGCGGGAGGGCCAGAGACCCAGTACTTC	CASSLAGAGGPETQYF
-	TRBD2	TRBV6-6	TRBJ2-3	16	TGTGCCAGCAAGGCCCCTGGGCGGGAGGGGATGGGTACGCAGTATTTT	CASKAPGREGMGTQYF
-	-	TRBV2	TRBJ2-3	15	TGTGCCAGCAGTGTCGTGGCGGGTGGCACAGATACGCAGTATTTT	CASSVVAGGTDTQYF
-	TRBD1	TRBV28	TRBJ2-7	16	TGTGCCAGCATCACCGCCACCGGGACAGGGCTCTACGAGCAGTACTTC	CASITATGTGLYEQYF
-	TRBD1	TRBV28	TRBJ1-1	14	TGTGCCAGCGGACAGGGGCTCTTCAGGGGAGGGGCTTTCTTT	CASGQGLFRGGAFF
-	-	TRBV28	TRBJ2-7	15	TGTGCCAGTAGTACTGGGACTCCGGGGGCCTACGAGCAGTACTTC	CASSTGTPGAYEQYF
-	-	TRBV28	TRBJ1-3	15	TGTGCCAGCAGTGGCCTTGAGGGCTCTGGAAACACCATATATTTT	CASSGLEGSGNTIYF
-	-	TRBV10-2	TRBJ2-7	13	TGCGCCAGCAGGATGGGACGACTCTACGAGCAGTACTTC	CASRMGRLYEQYF
-	TRBD2	TRBV5-5	TRBJ2-1	16	TGTGCCAGCAGCTTGAGTGAGACTAGCGGGATCAATGAGCAGTTCTTC	CASSLSETSGINEQFF
-	-	TRBV7-8	TRBJ2-1	14	TGTGCCAGCAGCTTAAACTCCTACAATGATGAGCAGTTCTTC	CASSLNSYNDEQFF
-	-	TRBV5-1	TRBJ2-1	15	TGCGCCAGCAGCTTGGCACAGGCCTCCTACAATGAGCAGTTCTTC	CASSLAQASYNEQFF
-	TRBD2	TRBV4-1	TRBJ2-3	17	TGCGCCAGCAGCCAAGAAATAGGCGGGAGGGGCACAGATACGCAGTATTTT	CASSQEIGGRGTDTQYF
-	-	TRBV7-2	TRBJ1-1	13	TGTGCCAGCAGCTTAACGGGGGACACTGAAGCTTTCTTT	CASSLTGDTEAFF
-	TRBD2	TRBV15	TRBJ2-7	14	TGTGCCACCAGCAGAACGCTAGCGGGAGCTGTCGTGCACTTC	CATSRTLAGAVVHF
-	-	TRBV6-5	TRBJ2-7	14	TGTGCCAGCAAGCTCGGTTGGGGTTCCTACGAGCAGTACTTC	CASKLGWGSYEQYF
-	TRBD1	TRBV6-5	TRBJ1-1	14	TGTGCCAGCAGTAAAGGACAGGGGGCCACTGAAGCTTTCTTT	CASSKGQGATEAFF
-	-	TRBV10-2	TRBJ2-1	13	TGCGCCAGCAGTGTAGGTGGGGGCAATGAGCAGTTCTTC	CASSVGGGNEQFF
-	-	TRBV27	TRBJ2-1	15	TGTGCCAGCAGTTTGGTGGGACGCTCCTACAATGAGCAGTTCTTC	CASSLVGRSYNEQFF
-	-	TRBV14	TRBJ1-3	13	TGTGCCAGCAGCGAACCCCAGGGAAACACCATATATTTT	CASSEPQGNTIYF
once	TRBD1	TRBV28	TRBJ1-6	15	TGTGCCAGCAGTCCCCCGCGAACAGGGGGTTCACCCCTCCACTTT	CASSPPRTGGSPLHF
-	-	TRBV5-4	TRBJ2-1	14	TGTGCCAGCAGCTTGTTGTCCCGGAACAATGAGCAGTTCTTC	CASSLLSRNNEQFF
-	-	TRBV18	TRBJ2-7	11	TGTGCCAGCTCATCCCAGTTCGAGCAGTACTTC	CASSSQFEQYF